A single sample gave rise to the 11 T cell receptor beta chains below, sequenced in a study of OX40 agonist ivuxolimab in advanced cancers. The table came from immunoSEQ multiplex PCR; TCRdb's copy has only in-frame clones and leaves some out. The data show around 66,000 clones, 80% to 85% seen once. This sample comprised CD4+ or CD8+ T cells sorted from blood, obtained in a trial of the OX40 agonist ivuxolimab. The receptors come from an adult with an advanced solid tumor such as melanoma, head and neck, liver or kidney cancer.

The V gene is TRBV18, the J gene TRBJ2-5; D may be TRBD2 (5 bases). The CDR3 consists of 15 residues. CDR1 KGHSH and CDR2 LQKENI come from the germline V gene. The V end lost 5 bases, the J end lost 2 bases, and 15 bases lay between the germline ends. The CDR3 loop reads CASSSPGLIQETQYF. CDR3 DNA sequence: TGTGCCAGCTCATCCCCCGGACTGATACAAGAGACCCAGTACTTC.

The CDR3 nucleotides are TGTGCCAGCAGCTTAGATTGGGGGAACACTGAAGCTTTCTTT. Protein sequence: CASSLDWGNTEAFF. The V gene is TRBV7-9, the J gene TRBJ1-1; no clear D. V was cut by 1 base and J by 1 base, with 7 bases left in between. The CDR3 has 14 residues. CDR1 SEHNR and CDR2 FQNEAQ come from the germline V gene (reference sequence). Full variable domain (rest looked up from reference TRBV7-9 and TRBJ1-1): DTGVSQNPRHKITKRGQNVTFRCDPISEHNRLYWYRQTLGQGPEFLTYFQNEAQLEKSRLLSDRFSAERPKGSFSTLEIQRTEQGDSAMYLCASSLDWGNTEAFFGQGTRLTVV.

The chain has TRBV2 and TRBJ1-2; TRBD1 matches at 9 bases. With V trimmed by 1 base and J by 4 bases, 1 base remained unmatched. Germline CDR1 reads SNHLY; CDR2 reads FYNNEI. The CDR3 totals 14 residues. The CDR3 bases are TGTGCCAGCAGTGAAGAACAGGGGGCCTATGGCTACACCTTC. This gives the protein CASSEEQGAYGYTF.

The chain has TRBV4-1 and TRBJ2-2; no clear D gene. CDR1 MGHRA and CDR2 YSYEKL come from the germline V gene. The CDR3 spans 16 residues. The V and J ends lost 6 bases and 0 bases respectively, with 14 bases between them. The CDR3 region has the DNA TGCGCCAGCAGTCCGCTGCAGCTTACGAACACCGGGGAGCTGTTTTTT. Translating gives CASSPLQLTNTGELFF.

The chain joins TRBV6-5 to TRBJ1-4; possibly TRBD1 for D (5 bases). Germline V gene sequence: CDR1 MNHEY, CDR2 SVGAGI. The V gene lost 5 bases and the J gene lost 8 bases, with 18 bases spanning the gap. The CDR3 extends over 15 amino acids. CDR3 sequence: CASSRSVIGGEKLFF. The CDR3 DNA reads TGTGCCAGCAGTAGGTCCGTGATCGGGGGGGAAAAACTGTTTTTT.

This clone was counted a single time. The V gene is TRBV9, the J gene TRBJ2-5, with TRBD1 identical over 9 bases. The CDR3 loop spans 14 amino acids. Germline V lookup: CDR1 SGDLS, CDR2 YYNGEE. The ends lost 3 bases at V and 3 bases at J; junction bases unmatched: 3. CDR3 protein: CASSAWDREETQYF. In nucleotides, the CDR3 is TGTGCCAGCAGCGCTTGGGACAGGGAAGAGACCCAGTACTTC.

V and J are TRBV5-1 and TRBJ1-5; possible D gene TRBD1, 5 bases. V gave up 7 bases and J gave up 7 bases, with 15 bases separating them. Germline loops: CDR1 SGHRS, CDR2 YFSETQ. The CDR3 contains 13 residues. The CDR3 spells CASRVGEGQPQHF. The CDR3 bases are TGCGCCAGCCGAGTGGGGGAGGGACAGCCCCAGCATTTT.

The V and J genes are TRBV28 and TRBJ1-4, with no clear D. Trimming took off 5 bases at V and 3 bases at J, with 13 bases between the two ends. Germline CDR1 is MDHEN and CDR2 is SYDVKM. This CDR3 spans 15 amino acids. CDR3 sequence: CASSISDGPNEKLFF. DNA for the CDR3: TGTGCCAGCAGTATATCGGACGGGCCTAATGAAAAACTGTTTTTT.

The V and J genes are TRBV19 and TRBJ1-5, with D unclear. Germline V gene lookup returns CDR1 LNHDA and CDR2 SQIVND (reference sequence). With 8 bases removed from V and 2 bases from J, the gap between germline ends came to 10 bases. The CDR3 is 13 amino acids. DNA of the CDR3: TGTGCCAGTGAGAGGAGTCGCAATCAGCCCCAGCATTTT. Residues: CASERSRNQPQHF. Drawing the rest from reference TRBV19 and TRBJ1-5, the complete variable domain is DGGITQSPKYLFRKEGQNVTLSCEQNLNHDAMYWYRQDPGQGLRLIYYSQIVNDFQKGDIAEGYSVSREKKESFPLTVTSAQKNPTAFYLCASERSRNQPQHFGDGTRLSIL.

The V gene is TRBV10-2, the J gene TRBJ1-2; 11 positions match TRBD1. The CDR3 runs 15 residues. With V trimmed by 7 bases and J by 12 bases, 16 bases remained unmatched. CDR1 WSHSY and CDR2 SAAADI come from the germline V gene. CDR3 DNA: TGCGCCAGCACCGAGGACAGGGGGCGTATAAACGGCGACACCTTC. This translates into CASTEDRGRINGDTF.

The rearrangement joins TRBV6-1 to TRBJ2-3; D call uncertain. Germline V gene sequence: CDR1 MNHNS, CDR2 SASEGT. The germline V and J ends were trimmed by 8 bases and 7 bases, with 10 bases remaining between them. The CDR3 consists of 11 residues. The CDR3 region is CASLQGNTQYF. The CDR3 nucleotides are TGTGCCAGCCTCCAAGGAAATACGCAGTATTTT.